This passage covers 22 T cell receptor beta chains from one sample sequenced in a study of blood T cell repertoires in COVID-19. The assay was immunoSEQ multiplex PCR, and TCRdb's table has in-frame clones only and misses some. The data contain 300,000 to 450,000 clones, approximately 88% of them singletons. Sequenced: peripheral blood. Receptors were obtained from a woman aged 25 to 39 with COVID-19, enrolled during active disease.

This sequence joins TRBV7-9 and TRBJ1-2; tentative D call: TRBD1 (5 bases). CDR3 size: 16 residues. Germline V gene lookup returns CDR1 SEHNR and CDR2 FQNEAQ (reference sequence). Trimming took 1 base from V and 4 from J, leaving 16 bases between them. CDR3 coding DNA: TGTGCCAGCAGCTTAGGAGACAGTCACCGCCGCTATGGCTACACCTTC. Its translation is CASSLGDSHRRYGYTF.

Details on this clone: One end of the junction is discordant with germline, which a read error may explain. The chain joins TRBV28 to TRBJ1-2, with TRBD1 matching over 7 bases. The CDR3 runs 12 residues. CDR1 is MDHEN and CDR2 is SYDVKM in the germline V gene. DNA for the CDR3: TGTGCCAGCAATATAAAAGGGGGCCGCCCTGCCTTC. Protein product: CASNIKGGRPAF.

The rearrangement joins TRBV28 to TRBJ2-1; D is possibly TRBD2 (6 bases). The CDR3 has 15 amino acids. Germline CDR1 MDHEN, CDR2 SYDVKM. Trimming shortened V by 5 bases and J by 8 bases, and 19 bases separated the two germline ends. CDR3 DNA sequence: TGTGCCAGCAGTGCCCCTAGCGAACGTCGGGATGAGCAGTTCTTC. Its protein product is CASSAPSERRDEQFF.

V usage is TRBV2 and J usage is TRBJ2-1; possible D gene TRBD2, 7 bases. Trimming removed 6 bases at V and 8 bases at J, with 20 bases between. The CDR3 sequence is 15 residues long. Germline-derived CDR1 and CDR2 are SNHLY and FYNNEI. The CDR3 protein is CASSFDSGRGYEQFF. CDR3 DNA sequence: TGTGCCAGCAGCTTCGACAGTGGGAGGGGGTATGAGCAGTTCTTC.

The rearrangement uses TRBV28 and TRBJ1-5, with 7 positions matching TRBD1. The CDR3 length is 16 residues. CDR1 is MDHEN and CDR2 is SYDVKM in the germline V gene. V was clipped by 8 bases and J by 2 bases; unmatched bases: 12. Here the CDR3 DNA reads TGTGCCAGCTTCCCATCGGAAGGGGGCCGCAATCAGCCCCAGCATTTT. It translates to CASFPSEGGRNQPQHF.

The chain combines TRBV6-2 or TRBV6-3 with TRBJ2-5, with a tentative D call TRBD1 (6 bases). Germline CDR1 and CDR2: MNHEY and SVGEGT. This CDR3 has 13 amino acids. V lost 2 bases, J lost 5 bases, and 9 bases lay in between. The CDR3 DNA follows: TGTGCCAGCAGTTACGTAAGGGGGGAGACCCAGTACTTC. Protein sequence: CASSYVRGETQYF.

The chain joins TRBV7-2 to TRBJ1-2, with TRBD1 matching 9 bases. The CDR3 runs to 15 residues. Unmatched junction bases numbered 7, after V lost 4 bases and J lost 4 bases. Germline CDR1 is SGHTA and CDR2 is FQGNSA. The DNA for the CDR3 is TGTGCCAGCAGCTCCCAGGGACAGGGTAGCTATGGCTACACCTTC. This translates into CASSSQGQGSYGYTF.

The chain links TRBV27 to TRBJ2-7, with TRBD1 matching over 7 bases. Germline V gives CDR1 MNHEY, CDR2 SMNVEV (reference sequence). V lost 4 bases, J lost 5 bases, and 20 bases stayed unmatched. CDR3 length equals 18 residues. The CDR3 DNA is TGTGCCAGCAGTTCCCCCTCGAGTCGGGCAGGGGGTCCCAACGAGCAGTACTTC. This encodes CASSSPSSRAGGPNEQYF.

The rearrangement joins TRBV6-2 or TRBV6-3 to TRBJ1-2; 7 bases fit TRBD1. The CDR3 spans 13 residues. J lost 4 bases, V lost 5 bases, and 4 bases had no gene match. Germline CDR1 and CDR2: MNHEY and SVGEGT. The CDR3 reads CASSTRDSYGYTF. The DNA for the CDR3 is TGTGCCAGCAGTACCCGGGACAGCTATGGCTACACCTTC.

The chain employs TRBV6-5 and TRBJ2-7; 7 bases match TRBD1. Germline V CDR1 and CDR2: MNHEY, SVGAGI. With V trimmed by 0 bases and J by 4 bases, 6 bases remained unmatched. CDR3 length equals 15 residues. CDR3 in DNA: TGTGCCAGCAGTTACTCTTCGACAGGGATTTACGAGCAGTACTTC. Protein: CASSYSSTGIYEQYF.

The V gene is TRBV6-2 or TRBV6-3, the J gene TRBJ2-6; a possible D gene is TRBD2 (5 bases). The V end lost 5 bases, the J end lost 2 bases, and 10 bases lay between the germline ends. CDR1 MNHEY and CDR2 SVGEGT come from the germline V gene. The CDR3 consists of 15 residues. CDR3 loop: CASSPRGAGANVLTF. The DNA of the CDR3 is TGTGCCAGCAGTCCCCGGGGAGCTGGGGCCAACGTCCTGACTTTC.

CDR3 in DNA: TGCGCCAGCAGCCAAGATGCAACGAGCGTCGGCTATGGCTACACCTTC. Residues: CASSQDATSVGYGYTF. This sequence joins TRBV4-3 and TRBJ1-2; unclear D gene. CDR1 is LGHNA, CDR2 YSLEER, per germline. This CDR3 spans 16 amino acids. Trimming cost V 0 bases and J 4 bases, with 15 bases left between them.

The chain combines TRBV6-5 with TRBJ2-1; the D gene is possibly TRBD1 (6 bases). This CDR3 spans 13 amino acids. Trimming pared 5 bases from V and 9 bases from J, leaving 14 bases between. Germline V gives CDR1 MNHEY, CDR2 SVGAGI. CDR3 in DNA: TGTGCCAGCAGTCTCTCAGGGGTAGGTGAGCAGTTCTTC. The encoded protein is CASSLSGVGEQFF.

The chain has TRBV2 and TRBJ2-3, with 9 bases lining up with TRBD2. This CDR3 spans 17 amino acids. V gave up 8 bases and J gave up 6 bases; unmatched junction bases: 18. Germline lookup yields CDR1 SNHLY and CDR2 FYNNEI. Written as DNA, the CDR3 is TGTGCCAGCGCACTCAACAGGGCTAGCGGGGTGTCGGATACGCAGTATTTT. It translates to CASALNRASGVSDTQYF.

The genes are TRBV28 and TRBJ2-2; 10 positions match TRBD1. The CDR3 extends over 16 amino acids. V dropped 3 bases and J dropped 6; count of bases not matched to a gene: 7. CDR1 is MDHEN and CDR2 is SYDVKM in the germline V gene. CDR3 bases: TGTGCCAGCAGTTTGTCCTACGGGACAGGGGCCGGGGAGCTGTTTTTT. It codes for CASSLSYGTGAGELFF.

The chain uses TRBV6-5 and TRBJ2-1, with TRBD1 matching 8 bases. The V segment lost 5 bases and the J segment 6 bases; nucleotides outside the gene matches: 6. This CDR3 spans 14 amino acids. The V gene's germline CDR1 is MNHEY and CDR2 SVGAGI. The CDR3: CASSRNDRGNEQFF. The CDR3 DNA is TGTGCCAGCAGTCGAAATGACAGGGGCAATGAGCAGTTCTTC.

This clone appeared a few times. The chain recombines TRBV19 with TRBJ1-5, with D maybe TRBD1 (5 bases). With 9 bases removed from V and 8 bases from J, the gap between germline ends came to 23 bases. Germline CDR1 LNHDA, CDR2 SQIVND (reference sequence). The CDR3 has 15 amino acids. The CDR3 protein is CASSPGGPERKPQHF. The CDR3 DNA reads TGTGCCAGCTCCCCGGGGGGTCCCGAACGGAAGCCCCAGCATTTT.

The chain joins TRBV27 to TRBJ2-4; 10 bases agree with TRBD2. Germline V gene sequence: CDR1 MNHEY, CDR2 SMNVEV (reference sequence). The CDR3 consists of 14 residues. Trimming took 6 bases from V and 6 from J; bases not matched to a gene: 5. The CDR3 reads CASRSRTSGNIQYF. CDR3 nucleotides: TGTGCCAGCAGATCTAGGACTAGCGGAAACATTCAGTACTTC.

The rearrangement uses TRBV7-2 and TRBJ1-3; weak D call: TRBD1 (5 bases). V gave up 1 base and J gave up 4 bases, with 11 bases separating them. Germline V gene lookup returns CDR1 SGHTA and CDR2 FQGNSA. This CDR3 is 15 amino acids long. The CDR3 spells CASSLDGAAGNTIYF. The CDR3 DNA reads as TGTGCCAGCAGCTTAGATGGGGCCGCGGGAAACACCATATATTTT.

V is TRBV27 and J is TRBJ2-1; 9 nucleotides agree with TRBD2. The CDR3 has 14 amino acids. Germline assignment: CDR1 MNHEY and CDR2 SMNVEV (reference sequence). Trimming took 6 bases from V and 3 from J; bases not matched to a gene: 3. The CDR3 loop is CASRREGGYNEQFF. In DNA form, the CDR3 reads TGTGCCAGCAGGCGGGAGGGGGGCTACAATGAGCAGTTCTTC.

This sequence joins TRBV6-6 and TRBJ2-1; TRBD2 aligns across 13 bases. V lost 6 bases, J lost 6 bases, and 2 bases stayed unmatched. Germline-derived CDR1 and CDR2 are MNHNY and SVGAGI (reference sequence). This CDR3 is built from 14 residues. Written as DNA, the CDR3 is TGTGCCAGCAGATGGACTAGCGGGAGCAATGAGCAGTTCTTC. Its translation: CASRWTSGSNEQFF.

This chain uses TRBV7-2 with TRBJ2-3; D perhaps matches TRBD1 (5 bases). Trimming shortened V by 5 bases and J by 6 bases, and 12 bases separated the two germline ends. The germline CDR1 and CDR2 sequences are SGHTA and FQGNSA. The CDR3 is 13 residues long. CDR3 coding DNA: TGTGCCAGCAGCCAGAACAACAGGGATACGCAGTATTTT. Protein: CASSQNNRDTQYF.